The 12 T cell receptor beta chains listed next were all sequenced from one sample in a study of blood T cell repertoires in COVID-19 (dated by TCRdb to the early 2020s). Receptor libraries were prepared by the immunoSEQ multiplex PCR assay. TCRdb mirrors the immuneACCESS table, restricted to in-frame sequences. Some clones are absent from its copies; in checked studies, under half trace to an unresolved V gene, and the reason for the others is unknown. This sample gives tens of thousands of clones in total; 80% to 90% of them show up just once. The ten top clones hold approximately 8% of the sample. Sequencing was performed on peripheral blood. The receptors shown here come from a man aged 50-59 years with active COVID-19.

The gene calls are TRBV20-1 and TRBJ1-1; D not resolved. CDR1 and CDR2 from the germline V gene are DFQATT and SNEGSKA (reference sequence). The CDR3 sequence is 11 residues long. V lost 4 bases and J 3 bases, leaving 6 bases between the germline ends. The CDR3 DNA reads TGCAGTGCTAATTCGTACACTGAAGCTTTCTTT. Translation: CSANSYTEAFF.

CDR3 sequence reads: CASSQTKTSGSYEQYF. The CDR3 region has the DNA TGTGCCAGCAGCCAAACCAAGACTAGCGGTTCCTACGAGCAGTACTTC. The rearrangement uses TRBV4-2 and TRBJ2-7, with 9 bases aligning to TRBD2. The CDR3 spans 16 residues. V was clipped by 2 bases and J by 1 base; unmatched bases: 6. Germline V gives CDR1 LGHNA, CDR2 YNFKEQ.

The V call is TRBV7-3, the J call TRBJ2-3; 16 nucleotides align to TRBD2. This CDR3 has 16 amino acids. The germline gives CDR1 SGHTA, CDR2 FQGTGA. With V trimmed by 3 bases and J by 4 bases, 1 base remained unmatched. Here the CDR3 reads CASSLGLAGGADTQYF. For the CDR3, the DNA is TGTGCCAGCAGCTTGGGACTAGCGGGAGGGGCAGATACGCAGTATTTT.

The V and J genes are TRBV7-9 and TRBJ2-2; 10 positions agree with TRBD2. V shed 4 bases and J 3 bases; nucleotides not matched to a gene: 11. Germline loops: CDR1 SEHNR, CDR2 FQNEAQ (reference sequence). The CDR3 loop spans 18 amino acids. CDR3 nucleotide sequence: TGTGCCAGCAGCTCCTTTAGCGGGAGGACGTGGGACACCGGGGAGCTGTTTTTT. Translated, it gives CASSSFSGRTWDTGELFF.

The chain recombines TRBV9 with TRBJ1-4, with a tentative D call TRBD1 (6 bases). Germline CDR1 is SGDLS and CDR2 is YYNGEE. Trimming took 2 bases from V and 8 from J, leaving 13 bases between them. The CDR3 has 14 residues. The CDR3 sequence: CASSVGGAQEKLFF. Here the CDR3 DNA reads TGTGCCAGCAGCGTTGGGGGGGCGCAAGAAAAACTGTTTTTT.

The chain recombines TRBV7-9 with TRBJ2-3; D is possibly TRBD2 (6 bases). Germline V CDR1 and CDR2: SEHNR, FQNEAQ (reference sequence). V lost 5 bases to trimming and J lost 2 bases, with 14 bases between them. This CDR3 has 15 amino acids. The CDR3 loop reads CASSRDSTTTDTQYF. The CDR3 DNA reads as TGTGCCAGCAGCCGGGACTCCACTACCACAGATACGCAGTATTTT.

As for this clone: The junction and the germline gene differ at one end; a read error may be behind it. This sequence joins TRBV9 and TRBJ2-6; weak D call: TRBD2 (7 bases). CDR3 length equals 15 residues. Germline V gives CDR1 SGDLS, CDR2 YYNGEE. This CDR3 is CASSVPGGGANILTF. CDR3 nucleotides: TGTGCCAGCAGCGTACCGGGGGGCGGGGCCAACATCCTGACTTTC.

The genes are TRBV5-4 and TRBJ2-7; 10 nucleotides match TRBD1. The CDR3 length is 15 residues. The ends lost 0 bases at V and 3 bases at J; junction bases unmatched: 3. Germline V gene lookup returns CDR1 SGHNT and CDR2 YYREEE (reference sequence). CDR3 in amino acids: CASSLGTGGIYEQYF. The DNA for the CDR3 is TGTGCCAGCAGCTTGGGGACAGGGGGTATCTACGAGCAGTACTTC.

This chain connects TRBV20-1 to TRBJ1-1; TRBD1 is a possible D gene (5 bases). Trimming took 6 bases from V and 11 from J, leaving 16 bases between them. Per germline, CDR1 DFQATT and CDR2 SNEGSKA (reference sequence). CDR3 length equals 11 residues. The CDR3 protein is CSASGPRSAFF. In DNA, the CDR3 is TGCAGTGCGTCAGGGCCCCGGTCGGCTTTCTTT.

This chain joins TRBV7-2 and TRBJ1-6; perhaps TRBD1 as D (5 bases). The CDR3 loop spans 14 amino acids. The germline V gene has CDR1 SGHTA and CDR2 FQGNSA. The V and J ends lost 3 bases and 6 bases respectively, with 9 bases between them. This CDR3 reads CASSLGLTNSPLHF. CDR3 bases: TGTGCCAGCAGCTTGGGGCTGACTAATTCACCCCTCCACTTT.

This chain joins TRBV4-2 and TRBJ2-1; possible D gene TRBD2, 5 bases. Trimming shortened V by 0 bases and J by 12 bases, and 15 bases separated the two germline ends. The CDR3 runs to 14 residues. Germline assignment: CDR1 LGHNA and CDR2 YNFKEQ. This CDR3 reads CASSQDWGEGMQFF. DNA of the CDR3: TGTGCCAGCAGCCAAGATTGGGGAGAGGGTATGCAGTTCTTC.

The chain recombines TRBV5-1 with TRBJ1-1; tentatively, D is TRBD1 (5 bases). The CDR3 totals 16 residues. CDR1 and CDR2 (germline): SGHRS, YFSETQ. V was cut by 2 bases and J by 5 bases, with 19 bases left in between. This CDR3 reads CASSFRTHDWKTEAFF. The CDR3 bases are TGCGCCAGCAGCTTTAGGACACACGATTGGAAGACTGAAGCTTTCTTT. Looking up the rest from reference TRBV5-1 and TRBJ1-1 gives the full variable domain: KAGVTQTPRYLIKTRGQQVTLSCSPISGHRSVSWYQQTPGQGLQFLFEYFSETQRNKGNFPGRFSGRQFSNSRSEMNVSTLELGDSALYLCASSFRTHDWKTEAFFGQGTRLTVV.